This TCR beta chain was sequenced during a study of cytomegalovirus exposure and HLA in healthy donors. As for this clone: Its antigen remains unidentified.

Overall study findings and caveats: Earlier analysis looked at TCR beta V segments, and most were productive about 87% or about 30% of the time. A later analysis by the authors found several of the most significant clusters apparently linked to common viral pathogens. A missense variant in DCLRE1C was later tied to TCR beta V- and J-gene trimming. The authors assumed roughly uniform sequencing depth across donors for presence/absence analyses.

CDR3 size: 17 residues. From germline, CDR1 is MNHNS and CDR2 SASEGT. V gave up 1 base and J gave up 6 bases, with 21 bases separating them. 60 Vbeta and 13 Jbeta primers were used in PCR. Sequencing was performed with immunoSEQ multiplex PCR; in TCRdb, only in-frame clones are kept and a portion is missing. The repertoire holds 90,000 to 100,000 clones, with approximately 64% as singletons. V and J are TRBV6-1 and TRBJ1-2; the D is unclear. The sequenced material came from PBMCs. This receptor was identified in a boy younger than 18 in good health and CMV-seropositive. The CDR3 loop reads CASSEVGRVGGGDGYTF. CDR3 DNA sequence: TGTGCCAGCAGTGAAGTAGGTCGTGTGGGAGGAGGAGATGGCTACACCTTC.